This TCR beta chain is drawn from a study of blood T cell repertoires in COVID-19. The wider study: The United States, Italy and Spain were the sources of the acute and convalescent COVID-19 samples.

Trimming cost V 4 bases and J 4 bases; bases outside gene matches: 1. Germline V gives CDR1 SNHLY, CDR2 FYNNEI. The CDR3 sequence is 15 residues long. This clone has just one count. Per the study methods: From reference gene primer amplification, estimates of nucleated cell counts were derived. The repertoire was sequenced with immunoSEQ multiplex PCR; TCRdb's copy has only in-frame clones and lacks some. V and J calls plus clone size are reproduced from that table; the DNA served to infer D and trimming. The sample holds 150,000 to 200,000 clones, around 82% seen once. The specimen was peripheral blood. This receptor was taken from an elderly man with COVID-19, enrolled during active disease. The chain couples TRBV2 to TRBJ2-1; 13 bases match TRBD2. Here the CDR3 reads CASSVLAGGYNEQFF. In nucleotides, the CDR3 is TGTGCCAGCAGTGTACTAGCGGGGGGGTACAATGAGCAGTTCTTC. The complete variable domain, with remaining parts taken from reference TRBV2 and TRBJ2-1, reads EPEVTQTPSHQVTQMGQEVILRCVPISNHLYFYWYRQILGQKVEFLVSFYNNEISEKSEIFDDQFSVERPDGSNFTLKIRSTKLEDSAMYFCASSVLAGGYNEQFFGPGTRLTVL.